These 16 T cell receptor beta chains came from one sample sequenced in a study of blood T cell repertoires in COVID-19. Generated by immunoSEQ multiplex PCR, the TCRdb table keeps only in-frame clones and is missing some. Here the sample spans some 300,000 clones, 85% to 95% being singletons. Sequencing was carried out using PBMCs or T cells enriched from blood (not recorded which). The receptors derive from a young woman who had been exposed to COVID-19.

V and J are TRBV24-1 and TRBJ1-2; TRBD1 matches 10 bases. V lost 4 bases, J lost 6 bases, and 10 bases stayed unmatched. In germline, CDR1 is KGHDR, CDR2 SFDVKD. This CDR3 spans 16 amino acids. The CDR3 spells CATSETGTGVIDGYTF. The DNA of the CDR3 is TGTGCCACCAGTGAAACCGGGACAGGGGTAATTGATGGCTACACCTTC.

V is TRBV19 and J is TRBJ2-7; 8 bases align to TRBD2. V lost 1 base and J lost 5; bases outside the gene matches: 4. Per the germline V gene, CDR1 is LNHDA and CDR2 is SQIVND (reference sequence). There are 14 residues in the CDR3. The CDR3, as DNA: TGTGCCAGTAGTATAGCGGGGGGGCCGGACGAGCAGTACTTC. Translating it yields CASSIAGGPDEQYF.

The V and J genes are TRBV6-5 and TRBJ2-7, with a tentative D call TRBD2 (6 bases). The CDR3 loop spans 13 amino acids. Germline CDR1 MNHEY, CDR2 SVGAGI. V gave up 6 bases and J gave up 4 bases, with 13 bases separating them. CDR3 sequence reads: CASSLGLLYEQYF. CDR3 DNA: TGTGCCAGCAGCCTGGGACTTCTTTACGAGCAGTACTTC.

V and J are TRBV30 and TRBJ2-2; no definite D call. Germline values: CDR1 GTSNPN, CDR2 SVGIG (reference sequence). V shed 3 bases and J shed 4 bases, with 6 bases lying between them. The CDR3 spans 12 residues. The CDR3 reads CAWSSLTGELFF. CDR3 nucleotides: TGTGCCTGGAGCTCTCTCACCGGGGAGCTGTTTTTT.

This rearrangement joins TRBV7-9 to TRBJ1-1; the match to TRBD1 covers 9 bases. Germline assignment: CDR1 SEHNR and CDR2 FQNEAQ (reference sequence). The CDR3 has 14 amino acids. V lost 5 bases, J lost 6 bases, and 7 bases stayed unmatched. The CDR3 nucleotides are TGTGCCAGCAGCCCCCGGGACAGGGTCGCTGAAGCTTTCTTT. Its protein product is CASSPRDRVAEAFF.

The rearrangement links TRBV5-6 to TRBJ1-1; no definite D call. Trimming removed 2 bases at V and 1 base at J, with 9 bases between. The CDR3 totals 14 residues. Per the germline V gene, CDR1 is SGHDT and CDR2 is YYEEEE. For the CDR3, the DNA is TGTGCCAGCAGCTTCGGGTTTACGAACACTGAAGCTTTCTTT. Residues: CASSFGFTNTEAFF.

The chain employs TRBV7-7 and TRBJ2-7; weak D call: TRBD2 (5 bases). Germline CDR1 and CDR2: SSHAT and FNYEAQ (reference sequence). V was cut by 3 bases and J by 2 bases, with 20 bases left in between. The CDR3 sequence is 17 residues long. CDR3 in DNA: TGTGCCAGCAGCTTCATCGTGAGAGGGTGGTCCGCCTACGAGCAGTACTTC. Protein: CASSFIVRGWSAYEQYF.

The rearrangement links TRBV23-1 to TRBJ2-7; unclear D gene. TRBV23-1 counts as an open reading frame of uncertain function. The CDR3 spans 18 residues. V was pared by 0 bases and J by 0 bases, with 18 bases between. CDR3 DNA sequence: TGCGCCAGCAGTCAATCCCACAGTCCAGCACGGTGCTCCTACGAGCAGTACTTC. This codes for CASSQSHSPARCSYEQYF.

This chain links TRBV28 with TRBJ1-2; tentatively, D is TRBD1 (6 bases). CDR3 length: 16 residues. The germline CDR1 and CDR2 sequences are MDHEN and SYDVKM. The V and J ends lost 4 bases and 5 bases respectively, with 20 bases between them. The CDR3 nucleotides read TGTGCCAGCAGTTCGCAGAAGGGGGTGGGTTGGTATGGCTACACCTTC. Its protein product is CASSSQKGVGWYGYTF.

CDR3 region: CASSNGLAGGDTQYF. The CDR3 DNA is TGTGCCAGCAGCAACGGACTAGCGGGGGGGGATACGCAGTATTTT. The rearrangement joins TRBV3-1 (or the pseudogene TRBV3-2) to TRBJ2-3, with TRBD2 identical over 15 bases. Germline V gene data show CDR1 as LGHDT and CDR2 as YNNKEL (reference sequence). V shed 5 bases and J 6 bases; nucleotides not matched to a gene: 3. The CDR3 is 15 amino acids.

CDR3 amino acids: CASSSSWGRNQPQHF. The DNA of the CDR3 is TGTGCCAGCAGTTCATCGTGGGGGCGCAATCAGCCCCAGCATTTT. The chain joins TRBV28 to TRBJ1-5; a weak D match, TRBD1 (6 bases). The CDR3 spans 15 residues. The V end lost 4 bases, the J end lost 2 bases, and 12 bases lay between the germline ends. Germline V gives CDR1 MDHEN, CDR2 SYDVKM.

CDR3 coding DNA: TGTGCCAGCAGTTGGGCACAGGGGGCTTATAACTATGGCTACACCTTC. It yields the protein CASSWAQGAYNYGYTF. The rearrangement links TRBV6-5 to TRBJ1-2; 9 bases agree with TRBD1. The junction had 7 bases not matched to a gene; V was cut back by 4 bases and J by 1 base. The CDR3 is made up of 16 amino acids. Germline V lookup: CDR1 MNHEY, CDR2 SVGAGI.

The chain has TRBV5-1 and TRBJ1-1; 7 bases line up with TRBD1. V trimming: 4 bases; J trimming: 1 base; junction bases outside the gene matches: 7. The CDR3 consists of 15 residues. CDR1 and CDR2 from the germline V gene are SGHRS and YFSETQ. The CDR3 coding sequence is TGCGCCAGCAGCCTGACAGGGCCGGGGAACACTGAAGCTTTCTTT. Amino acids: CASSLTGPGNTEAFF.

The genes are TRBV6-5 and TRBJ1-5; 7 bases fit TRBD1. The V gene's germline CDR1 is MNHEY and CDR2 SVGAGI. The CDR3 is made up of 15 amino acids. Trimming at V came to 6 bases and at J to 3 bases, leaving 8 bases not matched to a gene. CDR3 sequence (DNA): TGTGCCAGCAGACGCTGGGGGACAGACAATCAGCCCCAGCATTTT. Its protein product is CASRRWGTDNQPQHF.

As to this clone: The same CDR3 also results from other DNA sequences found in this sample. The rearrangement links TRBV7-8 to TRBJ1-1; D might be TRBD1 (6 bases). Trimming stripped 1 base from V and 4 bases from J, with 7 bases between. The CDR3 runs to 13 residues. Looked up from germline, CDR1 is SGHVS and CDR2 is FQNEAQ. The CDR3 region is CASSLGGGTEAFF. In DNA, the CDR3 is TGTGCCAGCAGCTTAGGAGGGGGCACTGAAGCTTTCTTT.

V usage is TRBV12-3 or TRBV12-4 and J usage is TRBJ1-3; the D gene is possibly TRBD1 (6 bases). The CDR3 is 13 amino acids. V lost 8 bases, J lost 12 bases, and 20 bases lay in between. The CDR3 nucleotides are TGTGCCAGCCGCGTACCCTTGGACAGTGTCATATATTTT. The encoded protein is CASRVPLDSVIYF.